The following is a T cell receptor (beta chain) sequence with its context. An amount of RNA that ranged from roughly 0.45 to 1 ug was reverse transcribed with random hexamers. TCRdb ran MiXCR on the immunoSEQ multiplex PCR reads and lists one entry per CDR3 protein. The sample lists some 100,000 distinct CDR3 sequences, around 95% occurring once. The junction had 2 bases not matched to a gene; V was cut back by 4 bases and J by 1 base. CDR3 length: 14 amino acids. CDR1 SGHTA and CDR2 FQGNSA come from the germline V gene. This specimen comes from a study of CD8 T cells in Susac syndrome. V is TRBV7-2 and J is TRBJ2-7; 9 nucleotides align to TRBD1. This receptor was taken from a human donor with Susac syndrome. Specimen: CD8+ T cells from PBMCs. CDR3 sequence: CASSSQGASYEQYF. The CDR3 bases are TGTGCCAGCAGCTCACAGGGGGCTTCCTACGAGCAGTACTTC.